Each of the 15 T cell receptor beta chains below was sequenced from the same sample in a study of blood T cell repertoires in COVID-19. Only in-frame clones appear in the TCRdb table, and some are missing; sequencing was by immunoSEQ multiplex PCR. The sample lists about 53,000 clones; about nine tenths were seen once. Sample: peripheral blood. These receptors came from an elderly man with acute or convalescent COVID-19.

This chain joins TRBV5-1 and TRBJ1-3, with D maybe TRBD1 (5 bases). The CDR3 extends over 15 amino acids. Germline values: CDR1 SGHRS, CDR2 YFSETQ. V was trimmed by 3 bases and J by 1 base, leaving 11 bases between them. CDR3 residues: CASSSGGRSGNTIYF. In DNA form, the CDR3 reads TGCGCCAGCAGCTCTGGGGGGAGATCTGGAAACACCATATATTTT.

The chain carries TRBV27 and TRBJ2-2; possible D gene TRBD1, 5 bases. Deletions cut 6 bases from V and 6 bases from J, with 14 bases between. The CDR3 covers 14 residues. In germline, CDR1 is MNHEY, CDR2 SMNVEV (reference sequence). The CDR3 sequence is CASRATVGSGELFF. The CDR3 DNA reads as TGTGCCAGCAGAGCGACAGTCGGGTCCGGGGAGCTGTTTTTT.

The chain couples TRBV19 to TRBJ2-3; 8 nucleotides line up with TRBD1. This CDR3 comprises 15 residues. Germline lookup yields CDR1 LNHDA and CDR2 SQIVND (reference sequence). Unmatched junction bases numbered 9, after V lost 6 bases and J lost 4 bases. CDR3 sequence reads: CASRRQGTFADTQYF. CDR3 in DNA: TGTGCCAGTAGAAGACAGGGGACCTTCGCAGATACGCAGTATTTT.

Of note for this clone: Germline is not matched at one junction end, which may reflect a read error. J is TRBJ1-6 and V is TRBV7-7, with D possibly matching TRBD1 (5 bases). Germline assignment: CDR1 SSHAT and CDR2 FNYEAQ (reference sequence). The CDR3 runs 15 residues. CDR3 residues: CASSLTTVPGSPLHF. CDR3 sequence (DNA): TGTGCTAGCAGCCTAACGACAGTACCTGGGTCACCCCTCCACTTT. Combining the CDR3 with reference TRBV7-7 and TRBJ1-6 gives the whole variable domain GAGVSQSPRYKVTKRGQDVTLRCDPISSHATLYWYQQALGQGPEFLTYFNYEAQPDKSGLPSDRFSAERPEGSISTLTIQRTEQRDSAMYRCASSLTTVPGSPLHFGNGTRLTVT.

A few counts support this clone. The gene calls are TRBV7-2 and TRBJ2-7, with 10 positions matching TRBD1. The germline gives CDR1 SGHTA, CDR2 FQGNSA. V lost 5 bases, J lost 4 bases, and 2 bases stayed unmatched. CDR3 length: 13 residues. DNA of the CDR3: TGTGCCAGCAGCCCGGACAGGGGGTACGAGCAGTACTTC. Translated: CASSPDRGYEQYF.

The V call is TRBV27, the J call TRBJ2-1, with D perhaps TRBD2 (6 bases). The V gene's germline CDR1 is MNHEY and CDR2 SMNVEV (reference sequence). This CDR3 spans 15 amino acids. Trimming left V 5 bases short and J 1 base short, with 12 bases between. The CDR3 reads CASSPHGGSYNEQFF. CDR3 nucleotides: TGTGCCAGCAGTCCCCACGGGGGATCCTACAATGAGCAGTTCTTC.

The chain is built from TRBV7-2 and TRBJ2-1, with D possibly being TRBD1 (5 bases). This CDR3 has 16 amino acids. Germline loops: CDR1 SGHTA, CDR2 FQGNSA. V was pared by 4 bases and J by 5 bases, with 18 bases between. The chain's CDR3 is CASSSTSAGFNNEQFF. The DNA of the CDR3 is TGTGCCAGCAGCTCGACTTCCGCAGGGTTCAACAATGAGCAGTTCTTC.

This chain connects TRBV3-1 (or the pseudogene TRBV3-2) to TRBJ2-2, with 9 bases aligning to TRBD2. Looked up from germline, CDR1 is LGHDT and CDR2 is YNNKEL (reference sequence). This CDR3 region has 15 residues. After removal of 0 bases from V and 4 bases from J, the junction contained 0 bases not matched to a gene. This CDR3 is CASSQEAGGTGELFF. As DNA, the CDR3 is TGTGCCAGCAGCCAAGAAGCGGGGGGCACCGGGGAGCTGTTTTTT.

This chain joins TRBV6-5 and TRBJ1-3; D is undetermined. The CDR3 contains 16 residues. Germline CDR1 MNHEY, CDR2 SVGAGI. Deletions cut 0 bases from V and 0 bases from J, with 9 bases between. CDR3: CASSYSDTSSGNTIYF. The CDR3 DNA is TGTGCCAGCAGTTACTCTGACACGAGCTCTGGAAACACCATATATTTT.

V and J are TRBV5-1 and TRBJ1-2; D unclear. The CDR3 is made up of 12 amino acids. The germline V gene has CDR1 SGHRS and CDR2 YFSETQ. The germline V and J ends were trimmed by 2 bases and 8 bases, with 10 bases remaining between them. CDR3 DNA sequence: TGCGCCAGCAGCTTAAGTTTCAGAGGCTACACCTTC. Protein sequence: CASSLSFRGYTF. The entire variable domain, with the rest obtained from reference TRBV5-1 and TRBJ1-2, is as follows: KAGVTQTPRYLIKTRGQQVTLSCSPISGHRSVSWYQQTPGQGLQFLFEYFSETQRNKGNFPGRFSGRQFSNSRSEMNVSTLELGDSALYLCASSLSFRGYTFGSGTRLTVV.

The DNA of the CDR3 is TGTGCCAGCAGCACTCGAACCGGGACAGTCATGAACACTGAAGCTTTCTTT. It encodes CASSTRTGTVMNTEAFF. The rearrangement uses TRBV14 and TRBJ1-1; 7 bases agree with TRBD1. V gave up 5 bases and J gave up 0 bases; unmatched junction bases: 12. CDR3 length: 17 amino acids. The germline V gene has CDR1 SGHDN and CDR2 FVKESK.

This clone is termed medium-sized. V and J are TRBV10-1 and TRBJ1-3; tentatively, D is TRBD1 (5 bases). CDR3 length: 15 residues. Germline CDR1 reads WNHNN; CDR2 reads SYGVQD (reference sequence). V was pared by 4 bases and J by 0 bases, with 10 bases between. The CDR3, as DNA: TGCGCCAGCAGTGTTTACAGGTGCTCTGGAAACACCATATATTTT. Protein: CASSVYRCSGNTIYF.

This clone was counted a few times. The gene calls are TRBV7-9 and TRBJ1-6; the D gene is possibly TRBD1 (5 bases). V lost 7 bases to trimming and J lost 7 bases, with 11 bases between them. The CDR3 is 13 residues long. CDR1 SEHNR and CDR2 FQNEAQ come from the germline V gene (reference sequence). CDR3 sequence (DNA): TGTGCCAGCACGCGGGGGACGAATTCACCCCTCCACTTT. Translating gives CASTRGTNSPLHF. Based on the CDR3 plus reference TRBV7-9 and TRBJ1-6, the full variable domain is DTGVSQNPRHKITKRGQNVTFRCDPISEHNRLYWYRQTLGQGPEFLTYFQNEAQLEKSRLLSDRFSAERPKGSFSTLEIQRTEQGDSAMYLCASTRGTNSPLHFGNGTRLTVT.

The J gene is TRBJ2-5, the V gene TRBV5-1; D unclear. The CDR3 runs to 15 residues. Germline-derived CDR1 and CDR2 are SGHRS and YFSETQ. V dropped 0 bases and J dropped 3 bases, with 12 bases sitting between them. The CDR3 loop reads CASSLVPYREETQYF. In nucleotides, the CDR3 is TGCGCCAGCAGCTTGGTCCCGTATCGCGAAGAGACCCAGTACTTC.

The chain combines TRBV10-2 with TRBJ2-4; tentative D call: TRBD2 (6 bases). Trimming removed 0 bases from V and 2 bases from J, with 8 bases in between. This CDR3 spans 15 amino acids. The germline gives CDR1 WSHSY, CDR2 SAAADI. CDR3 in DNA: TGCGCCAGCAGTGAGTCGCGGGAAACCAAAAACATTCAGTACTTC. Protein product: CASSESRETKNIQYF.